This T cell receptor (beta chain) was obtained from a study of vaccination effects on CD4 cells after COVID-19. Notes on the study in general: Clones from infection and from vaccination both contracted markedly late after vaccination.

Some clones are missing from TCRdb's copy, which holds only in-frame ones; the method was immunoSEQ multiplex PCR. The table lists 25,000 to 35,000 clones, roughly 80% of them singletons. The germline gives CDR1 SGHRS, CDR2 YFSETQ. CDR3 size: 16 residues. Trimming at V came to 7 bases and at J to 1 base, leaving 12 bases not matched to a gene. The ViraFEST assay expanded antigen-specific CD4+ T cells with viral peptide pools before sequencing. Scientists isolated CD4+ T cells after an approximately 10-day culture period ended. As their vaccination, participants received two doses of either BNT162b2 or mRNA-1273. Nobody among the vaccine recipients had prior SARS-CoV-2 infection (nucleocapsid antibodies were negative). Cultures of under 2.5 million PBMC per well contained 9 to 10 IU/ml IL-2 plus 10 ug/ml peptides. Researchers swapped half the medium for IL-2 medium on both days 3 and 7. As concerns this clone: Antigen unknown.

The source was CD4+ T cells from PBMCs cultured with SARS-CoV-2 spike peptides, collected after COVID-19 vaccination. This chain links TRBV5-1 with TRBJ2-5; 8 positions match TRBD1. The TCR comes from a human donor who received a COVID-19 vaccine. Some clones in this sample may be carry-over from other donors' samples. The CDR3 sequence: CASLVGQGSVQETQYF. The CDR3 DNA sequence: TGCGCCAGCCTTGTTGGACAGGGAAGTGTCCAAGAGACCCAGTACTTC.